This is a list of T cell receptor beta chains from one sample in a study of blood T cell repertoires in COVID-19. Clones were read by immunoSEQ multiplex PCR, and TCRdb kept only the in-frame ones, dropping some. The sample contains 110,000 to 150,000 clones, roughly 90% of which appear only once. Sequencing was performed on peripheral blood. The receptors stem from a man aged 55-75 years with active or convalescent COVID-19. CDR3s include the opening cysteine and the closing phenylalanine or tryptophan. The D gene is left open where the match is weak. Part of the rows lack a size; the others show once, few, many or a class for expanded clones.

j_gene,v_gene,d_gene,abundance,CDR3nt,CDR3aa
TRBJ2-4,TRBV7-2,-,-,TGTGCCACCGCCTCCGGGCGGGGAGGAAACATTCAGTACTTC,CATASGRGGNIQYF
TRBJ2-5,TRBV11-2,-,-,TGTGCCAGCAGCTTAGGGACAGCCCAAGAGACCCAGTACTTC,CASSLGTAQETQYF
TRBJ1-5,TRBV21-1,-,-,TGTGCCAGCAGCAAAGGGCTTGACAGTGCTCCGAAGGATCAGCCCCAGCATTTT,CASSKGLDSAPKDQPQHF
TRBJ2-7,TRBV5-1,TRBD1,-,TGCGCCAGCAGCTCTCAACAGGGGCCCTACGAGCAGTACTTC,CASSSQQGPYEQYF
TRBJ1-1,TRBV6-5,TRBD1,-,TGTGCCAGCAGTCTACAGGGGGCCACTGAAGCTTTCTTT,CASSLQGATEAFF
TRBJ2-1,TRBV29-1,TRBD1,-,TGCAGCACGAGACAGGGGAGGATGAGTGAGCAGTTCTTC,CSTRQGRMSEQFF
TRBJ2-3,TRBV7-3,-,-,TGTGCCAGCAGCCGCGGGGGCCCAGGAGGAACAGATACGCAGTATTTT,CASSRGGPGGTDTQYF
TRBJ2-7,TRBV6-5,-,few,TGTGCCAGCAGTACCTACAGGGTTAGGTCCTACGAGCAGTACTTC,CASSTYRVRSYEQYF
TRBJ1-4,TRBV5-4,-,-,TGTGCCAGCAGCTTGGATCGCCAGGTAAAAACTAATGAAAAACTGTTTTTT,CASSLDRQVKTNEKLFF
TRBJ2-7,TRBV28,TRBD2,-,TGTGCCAGCAGTTTACTAGCGGTAGGGTTGGAGCAGTACTTC,CASSLLAVGLEQYF
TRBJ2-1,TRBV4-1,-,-,TGCGCCAGCAGCCAAGTTCTAGCGACCAATGAGCAGTTCTTC,CASSQVLATNEQFF
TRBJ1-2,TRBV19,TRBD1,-,TGTGCCAGTAGTAGTTCTGGACAGGGACTCGGAGGCTACACCTTC,CASSSSGQGLGGYTF
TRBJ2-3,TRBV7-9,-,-,TGTGCCAGCCGCGGGCAGCCCCTCCAGGATACGCAGTATTTT,CASRGQPLQDTQYF
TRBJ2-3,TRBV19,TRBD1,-,TGTGCCAGTACGACAGGGTCCGGCACAGATACGCAGTATTTT,CASTTGSGTDTQYF
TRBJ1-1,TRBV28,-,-,TGTGCCAGCAGGGGGGGCACTGAAGCTTTCTTT,CASRGGTEAFF
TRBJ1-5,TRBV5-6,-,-,TGTGCCAGCAGCTTTCGGTACAGCAATCAGCCCCAGCATTTT,CASSFRYSNQPQHF
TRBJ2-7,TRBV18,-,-,TGTGCCAGCTCACCATGGGGAGAGGGAATATTCTACGAGCAGTACTTC,CASSPWGEGIFYEQYF
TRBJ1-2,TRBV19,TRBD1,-,TGTGCCAGTACCCGGGACAGACCAAACTATGGCTACACCTTC,CASTRDRPNYGYTF
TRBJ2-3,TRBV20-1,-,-,TGCAGTGCTCTTCCGGATACGCAGTATTTT,CSALPDTQYF
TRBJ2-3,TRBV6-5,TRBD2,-,TGTGCCAGCAGTAGGAGCGGGGGGTACACAGATACGCAGTATTTT,CASSRSGGYTDTQYF
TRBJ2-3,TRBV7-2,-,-,TGTGCCAGCAGCCAGATAGCGGACCTCACAGATACGCAGTATTTT,CASSQIADLTDTQYF
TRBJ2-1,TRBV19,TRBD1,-,TGTGCCAGTAGTGCGGAACGACAGGGGGTGAATGAGCAGTTCTTC,CASSAERQGVNEQFF
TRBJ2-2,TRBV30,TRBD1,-,TGTGCCTGGAGGTACAGGGGGGGGGAGCTGTTTTTT,CAWRYRGGELFF
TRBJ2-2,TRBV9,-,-,TGTGCCAGCACCGCCCGGGGAGCGGACACCGGGGAGCTGTTTTTT,CASTARGADTGELFF
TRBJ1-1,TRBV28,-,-,TGTGCCAGCAGTTTATGGCAGGAAGCTTTCTTT,CASSLWQEAFF
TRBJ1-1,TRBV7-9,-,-,TGTGCCAGCAGCTTAGGTAAGGGGTTGGACACTGAAGCTTTCTTT,CASSLGKGLDTEAFF
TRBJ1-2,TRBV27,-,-,TGTGCCAGCAGCCCGTTGGGCTTTAACTATGGCTACACCTTC,CASSPLGFNYGYTF
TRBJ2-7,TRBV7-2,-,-,TGTGCCAGCAGCTTAGGCAGGGAAAGTCCCTACGAGCAGTACTTC,CASSLGRESPYEQYF
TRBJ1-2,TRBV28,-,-,TGTGCCAGCTCCTTCTTGCCCAGGGCAGGGGATAAGAATGGCTACACCTTC,CASSFLPRAGDKNGYTF
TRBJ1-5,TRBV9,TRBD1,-,TGTGCCAGCAGCGTCGGGACAGGGAACTTCAATCAGCCCCAGCATTTT,CASSVGTGNFNQPQHF
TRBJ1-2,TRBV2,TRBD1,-,TGTGCCAGCAGCGGACAGGGGGGGAACTATGGCTACACCTTC,CASSGQGGNYGYTF
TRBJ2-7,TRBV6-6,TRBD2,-,TGTGCCAGCAGTTGGCCAGCGGGAGCTTACGAGCAGTACTTC,CASSWPAGAYEQYF
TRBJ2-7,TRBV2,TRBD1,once,TGTGCCAGCAGTGCGAACAGGGGGCCCAACCCTTACGAGCAGTACTTC,CASSANRGPNPYEQYF
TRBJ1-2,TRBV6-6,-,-,TGTGCCAGCAGTTGGGACACCCAATATGGCTACACCTTC,CASSWDTQYGYTF
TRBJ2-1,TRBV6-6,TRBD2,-,TGTGCCAGCTTTAGGTTAGGGACTAGCGGTTACAATGAGCAGTTCTTC,CASFRLGTSGYNEQFF
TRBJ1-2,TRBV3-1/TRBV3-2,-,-,TGTGCCAGCAGCCAAGTAGGAGGGGCGTCCCTCGGCTACACCTTC,CASSQVGGASLGYTF
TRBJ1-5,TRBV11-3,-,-,TGTGCCAGCAGCTGGCAGGGGATTCAGCCCCAGCATTTT,CASSWQGIQPQHF
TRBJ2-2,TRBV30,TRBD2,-,TGTGCCTGGAGTGTACGGGCTAGCGGGAGCCGGGAGCTGTTTTTT,CAWSVRASGSRELFF
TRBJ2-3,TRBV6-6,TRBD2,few,TGTGCCAGCAGTCCCAGGAGCGGGGGGGGCCCGGAGGCGCAGTATTTT,CASSPRSGGGPEAQYF
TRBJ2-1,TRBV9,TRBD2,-,TGTGCCAGCAGCTTAATGGGACTAGCGGGACAAATGACCTACAATGAGCAGTTCTTC,CASSLMGLAGQMTYNEQFF
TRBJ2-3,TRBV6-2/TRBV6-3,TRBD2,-,TGTGCCAGCAGTTCATCTCTGACTAGCGGGATAGGGGATACGCAGTATTTT,CASSSSLTSGIGDTQYF